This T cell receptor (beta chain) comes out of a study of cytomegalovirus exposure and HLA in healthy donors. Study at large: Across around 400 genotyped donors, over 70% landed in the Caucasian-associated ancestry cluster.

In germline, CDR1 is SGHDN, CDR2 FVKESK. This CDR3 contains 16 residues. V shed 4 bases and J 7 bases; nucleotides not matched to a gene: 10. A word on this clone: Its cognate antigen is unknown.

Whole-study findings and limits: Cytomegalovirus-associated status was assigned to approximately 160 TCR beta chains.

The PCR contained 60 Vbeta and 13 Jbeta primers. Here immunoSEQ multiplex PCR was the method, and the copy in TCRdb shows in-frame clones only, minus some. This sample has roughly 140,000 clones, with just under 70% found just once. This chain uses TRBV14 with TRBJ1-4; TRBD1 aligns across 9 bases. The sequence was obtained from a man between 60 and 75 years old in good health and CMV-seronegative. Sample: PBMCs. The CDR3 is CASSLKRRQGGEKLFF. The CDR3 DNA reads TGTGCCAGCAGCCTCAAACGTAGACAGGGGGGTGAAAAACTGTTTTTT.